The following is a T cell receptor (beta chain) sequence with its context. Its antigen is as yet unknown. The data derive from a study of OX40 agonist ivuxolimab in advanced cancers. Study summary: An anti-OX40 (CD134) antibody with agonistic activity, ivuxolimab, was administered to patients. Hepatocellular carcinoma, melanoma, renal cell or head and neck cancer affected the dose-escalation patients. The study, taken as a whole, reports: In general, CD8+ T cells held more expanded clones than CD4+ did, on average.

The germline V and J ends were trimmed by 2 bases and 2 bases, with 9 bases remaining between them. Germline V gives CDR1 SGHRS, CDR2 YFSETQ. The CDR3 consists of 14 residues. Using immunoSEQ multiplex PCR, the repertoire was profiled, and TCRdb retains in-frame clones only, with some absent. The sample lists 55,000 to 75,000 clones, 65% to 85% seen once, with approximately 11% in the top ten. The specimen was CD4+ or CD8+ T cells sorted from blood, collected in a trial of the OX40 agonist ivuxolimab. This receptor was identified in an adult with an advanced solid tumor such as melanoma, head and neck, liver or kidney cancer. The chain joins TRBV5-1 to TRBJ2-3, with D possibly being TRBD1 (5 bases). The CDR3, as DNA: TGCGCCAGCAGCTTTCTAGGGGACACAGATACGCAGTATTTT. Encoded protein: CASSFLGDTDTQYF.